The 19 T cell receptor beta chains reported below all come from one sample, sequenced in a study of OX40 agonist ivuxolimab in advanced cancers. The data were produced by immunoSEQ multiplex PCR, yet TCRdb's version contains in-frame clones alone and is incomplete. The profile shows about 65,000 clones, roughly 90% of them singletons. The sequencing used CD4+ or CD8+ T cells sorted from blood, collected in a trial of the OX40 agonist ivuxolimab. The source is an adult with an advanced solid tumor such as melanoma, head and neck, liver or kidney cancer.

The V and J genes are TRBV2 and TRBJ1-6, with D unresolved. CDR1 and CDR2 (germline): SNHLY, FYNNEI. The CDR3 has 12 amino acids. The CDR3 protein is CGGSSYNSPLHF. In nucleotides, the CDR3 is TGTGGCGGGAGCTCCTATAATTCACCCCTCCACTTT.

The chain carries TRBV6-5 and TRBJ2-7, with D maybe TRBD2 (6 bases). The V gene's germline CDR1 is MNHEY and CDR2 SVGAGI. CDR3 length equals 15 residues. V shed 6 bases and J shed 0 bases, with 15 bases lying between them. CDR3 sequence (DNA): TGTGCCAGCAGCCAAGACGCGGGGATCTCCTACGAGCAGTACTTC. Translation gives CASSQDAGISYEQYF.

The CDR3 coding sequence is TGTGCCAGCAGTGGGAGGGGGAACACTGAAGCTTTCTTT. This gives the protein CASSGRGNTEAFF. The chain couples TRBV2 to TRBJ1-1; D is perhaps TRBD1 (5 bases). Trimming took 4 bases from V and 1 from J, leaving 7 bases between them. CDR3 length: 13 residues. The germline gives CDR1 SNHLY, CDR2 FYNNEI.

CDR3 protein: CASSVGQGPGELFF. The CDR3 DNA sequence: TGTGCCAGCAGCGTAGGACAGGGGCCCGGGGAGCTGTTTTTT. The chain recombines TRBV9 with TRBJ2-2; TRBD1 aligns across 8 bases. Trimming cost V 0 bases and J 6 bases; bases outside gene matches: 1. The CDR3 extends over 14 amino acids. Germline V lookup: CDR1 SGDLS, CDR2 YYNGEE.

The chain recombines TRBV5-6 with TRBJ2-7; TRBD1 matches at 8 bases. V shed 1 base, J shed 2 bases, and the junction held 5 bases outside the gene matches. Germline V gene data show CDR1 as SGHDT and CDR2 as YYEEEE. The CDR3 totals 15 residues. CDR3 sequence: CASSLPGQGAYEQYF. CDR3 coding DNA: TGTGCCAGCAGCTTGCCCGGACAGGGAGCCTACGAGCAGTACTTC. The full variable domain, rest sourced from reference TRBV5-6 and TRBJ2-7, is DAGVTQSPTHLIKTRGQQVTLRCSPKSGHDTVSWYQQALGQGPQFIFQYYEEEERQRGNFPDRFSGHQFPNYSSELNVNALLLGDSALYLCASSLPGQGAYEQYFGPGTRLTVT.

V and J are TRBV6-1 and TRBJ1-2; no clear D. This CDR3 is built from 15 residues. Germline lookup yields CDR1 MNHNS and CDR2 SASEGT. The V end was cut by 3 bases, the J end by 0 bases, with 11 bases between. CDR3 protein: CASSDKGAANYGYTF. CDR3 nucleotide sequence: TGTGCCAGCAGTGATAAGGGAGCAGCTAACTATGGCTACACCTTC.

This clone was counted once. The chain carries TRBV7-9 and TRBJ1-6; D unresolved. The CDR3 contains 17 residues. CDR1 is SEHNR, CDR2 FQNEAQ, per germline (reference sequence). Trimming removed 1 base from V and 3 bases from J, with 13 bases in between. The CDR3 here is CASSLGQASGYNSPLHF. The CDR3 region has the DNA TGTGCCAGCAGCTTAGGGCAGGCGTCGGGCTATAATTCACCCCTCCACTTT.

This clone was counted only a few times. This sequence joins TRBV5-1 and TRBJ2-3; D possibly corresponds to TRBD1 (6 bases). Germline assignment: CDR1 SGHRS and CDR2 YFSETQ. The CDR3 consists of 16 residues. The V gene lost 3 bases and the J gene lost 4 bases, with 18 bases spanning the gap. CDR3 sequence reads: CASSSVAGASADTQYF. DNA of the CDR3: TGCGCCAGCAGCTCAGTTGCAGGGGCCTCAGCAGATACGCAGTATTTT.

V usage is TRBV29-1 and J usage is TRBJ2-5; TRBD2 aligns across 9 bases. Looked up from germline, CDR1 is SQVTM and CDR2 is ANQGSEA. The CDR3 runs to 15 residues. The ends lost 2 bases at V and 7 bases at J; junction bases unmatched: 11. CDR3 coding DNA: TGCAGCGTTGAACGGGCGGGGGGGACACCAGGGACCCAGTACTTC. It yields the protein CSVERAGGTPGTQYF. Looking up the rest from reference TRBV29-1 and TRBJ2-5 gives the full variable domain: SAVISQKPSRDICQRGTSLTIQCQVDSQVTMMFWYRQQPGQSLTLIATANQGSEATYESGFVIDKFPISRPNLTFSTLTVSNMSPEDSSIYLCSVERAGGTPGTQYFGPGTRLLVL.

This clone was observed a handful of times. The V gene is TRBV18, the J gene TRBJ2-7, with a tentative D call TRBD1 (6 bases). V shed 3 bases and J shed 5 bases, with 11 bases lying between them. Looked up from germline, CDR1 is KGHSH and CDR2 is LQKENI. The CDR3 is 13 amino acids. The CDR3 coding sequence is TGTGCCAGCTCACCGGACAGTGTTCACGAGCAGTACTTC. Translating gives CASSPDSVHEQYF. Variable domain in full (rest from reference TRBV18 and TRBJ2-7): NAGVMQNPRHLVRRRGQEARLRCSPMKGHSHVYWYRQLPEEGLKFMVYLQKENIIDESGMPKERFSAEFPKEGPSILRIQQVVRGDSAAYFCASSPDSVHEQYFGPGTRLTVT.

This clone was detected once. The V call is TRBV6-1, the J call TRBJ1-6; 7 bases agree with TRBD1. Trimming cost V 3 bases and J 7 bases; bases outside gene matches: 3. Germline CDR1 reads MNHNS; CDR2 reads SASEGT. The CDR3 length is 14 residues. The CDR3 loop reads CASSENRGNSPLHF. CDR3 sequence (DNA): TGTGCCAGCAGTGAGAACAGGGGAAATTCACCCCTCCACTTT.

The V call is TRBV18, the J call TRBJ2-1; maybe TRBD1 (7 bases). The germline gives CDR1 KGHSH, CDR2 LQKENI. V gave up 3 bases and J gave up 0 bases, with 9 bases separating them. The length of the CDR3 is 15 residues. CDR3 coding DNA: TGTGCCAGCTCACCGGAGGGGGCCTCCTACAATGAGCAGTTCTTC. This gives the protein CASSPEGASYNEQFF.

This clone has just one count. The rearrangement joins TRBV11-2 to TRBJ1-1; D is possibly TRBD1 (5 bases). Germline loops: CDR1 SGHAT, CDR2 FQNNGV. V lost 2 bases, J lost 4 bases, and 8 bases lay in between. The CDR3 is 13 amino acids. For the CDR3, the DNA is TGTGCCAGCAGCTTACGGGGCGTCACTGAAGCTTTCTTT. Its translation: CASSLRGVTEAFF. The full variable domain, its missing parts supplied by reference TRBV11-2 and TRBJ1-1, is EAGVAQSPRYKIIEKRQSVAFWCNPISGHATLYWYQQILGQGPKLLIQFQNNGVVDDSQLPKDRFSAERLKGVDSTLKIQPAKLEDSAVYLCASSLRGVTEAFFGQGTRLTVV.

The chain links TRBV29-1 to TRBJ2-7; tentatively, D is TRBD1 or TRBD2 (5 bases each). This CDR3 comprises 14 residues. V lost 3 bases, J lost 5 bases, and 17 bases lay in between. The V gene's germline CDR1 is SQVTM and CDR2 ANQGSEA. CDR3 sequence: CSVDVTGGGDEQYF. The CDR3 DNA reads TGCAGCGTTGACGTAACAGGTGGAGGAGACGAGCAGTACTTC.

The rearrangement uses TRBV2 and TRBJ1-6; D not resolved. V was shortened by 4 bases and J by 6 bases, with 13 bases between the two germline ends. Looked up from germline, CDR1 is SNHLY and CDR2 is FYNNEI. This CDR3 has 15 amino acids. CDR3 region: CASSAWVVRNSPLHF. As DNA, the CDR3 is TGTGCCAGCAGTGCCTGGGTAGTTCGTAATTCACCCCTCCACTTT.

The V and J genes are TRBV18 and TRBJ1-6; 7 positions agree with TRBD1. Germline trimming cut 2 bases from V and 7 bases from J; bases unmatched to any gene: 2. The CDR3 loop spans 14 amino acids. Germline V CDR1 and CDR2: KGHSH, LQKENI. CDR3: CASSPGTANSPLHF. In nucleotides, the CDR3 is TGTGCCAGCTCACCAGGGACAGCCAATTCACCCCTCCACTTT.

This clone was seen only once. The V gene is TRBV27, the J gene TRBJ1-4; D is unclear. V lost 5 bases and J lost 0, with 7 bases in between. Germline CDR1 MNHEY, CDR2 SMNVEV (reference sequence). The CDR3 contains 14 residues. The CDR3 DNA is TGTGCCAGCAGTAGCACAGCAACTAATGAAAAACTGTTTTTT. Translating gives CASSSTATNEKLFF.

The chain has TRBV2 and TRBJ1-5, with D tentatively TRBD1 (5 bases). Trimming left V 8 bases short and J 2 bases short, with 13 bases between. Germline loops: CDR1 SNHLY, CDR2 FYNNEI. This CDR3 is 14 amino acids long. The CDR3 sequence: CASSQGKRNQPQHF. CDR3 bases: TGTGCCAGCTCCCAGGGAAAACGCAATCAGCCCCAGCATTTT.

There are a few counts of this clone. The chain combines TRBV5-1 with TRBJ1-3; D is unresolved. CDR3 length: 14 residues. V lost 0 bases, J lost 1 base, and 5 bases lay in between. CDR1 and CDR2 from the germline V gene are SGHRS and YFSETQ. The CDR3 DNA reads TGCGCCAGCAGCTTGGCAAGTTCTGGAAACACCATATATTTT. This translates into CASSLASSGNTIYF.